This is a list of T cell receptor beta chains from one sample in a study of T cell changes during pregnancy in multiple sclerosis. Sequencing was performed with immunoSEQ multiplex PCR; in TCRdb, only in-frame clones are kept and a portion is missing. The data show some 70,000 clones, over 80% seen once. This material consisted of CD8+ T cells from peripheral blood mononuclear cells, taken in the third trimester of pregnancy. These receptors originate from a female donor in good health, enrolled as a control in a pregnancy study. The CDR3 runs from the conserved cysteine through the conserved F or W. D genes are given only for firm matches.

J gene	V gene	D gene	CDR3 protein	CDR3 DNA
TRBJ2-7	TRBV7-8	TRBD2	CASSFGLAGGYLSYEQYF	TGTGCCAGCAGCTTCGGACTAGCGGGGGGGTATCTCTCCTACGAGCAGTACTTC
TRBJ1-1	TRBV6-5	-	CASSSRGGITEAFF	TGTGCCAGCAGTTCGAGGGGGGGCATCACTGAAGCTTTCTTT
TRBJ2-2	TRBV4-3	TRBD1	CASSQGQFSTGELFF	TGCGCCAGCAGCCAGGGACAGTTCTCGACCGGGGAGCTGTTTTTT
TRBJ1-2	TRBV6-4	TRBD1	CASRPGQGTYGYTF	TGTGCCAGCAGGCCGGGACAGGGTACCTATGGCTACACCTTC
TRBJ2-3	TRBV7-9	TRBD1	CASSPRTGGSDTQYF	TGTGCCAGCAGCCCACGGACAGGGGGATCAGATACGCAGTATTTT
TRBJ1-1	TRBV27	TRBD1	CASSRWTGFAEAFF	TGTGCCAGCAGTCGGTGGACAGGGTTCGCTGAAGCTTTCTTT
TRBJ1-2	TRBV27	-	CASSFGANRGYTF	TGTGCCAGCAGTTTCGGAGCCAACCGGGGCTACACCTTC
TRBJ1-2	TRBV30	-	CAWTHGRINYGYTF	TGTGCCTGGACGCACGGGAGGATTAACTATGGCTACACCTTC
TRBJ2-7	TRBV6-1	TRBD2	CASRAAGSSYEQYF	TGTGCCAGCAGGGCAGCGGGGAGCTCCTACGAGCAGTACTTC
TRBJ1-2	TRBV7-3	-	CASSSGRAGGYTF	TGTGCCAGCAGCTCCGGGAGGGCTGGTGGCTACACCTTC
TRBJ1-1	TRBV2	-	CASSGTVGGVEAFF	TGTGCCAGCAGTGGCACGGTGGGGGGGGTTGAAGCTTTCTTT
TRBJ2-2	TRBV30	-	CAWTGSGELFF	TGTGCCTGGACGGGTTCCGGGGAGCTGTTTTTT
TRBJ2-5	TRBV9	TRBD1	CASSESRQGPRIQETQYF	TGTGCCAGCAGCGAGAGCCGACAGGGACCAAGAATCCAAGAGACCCAGTACTTC
TRBJ1-1	TRBV13	-	CASSFPSGPNTEAFF	TGTGCCAGCAGCTTTCCCTCGGGTCCGAACACTGAAGCTTTCTTT
TRBJ1-2	TRBV20-1	-	CSASGDGYTF	TGCAGTGCCTCCGGGGATGGCTACACCTTC
TRBJ2-5	TRBV2	TRBD2	CASSVPGGTPGETQYF	TGTGCCAGCAGTGTGCCCGGGGGGACCCCTGGAGAGACCCAGTACTTC
TRBJ1-2	TRBV5-6	-	CASRYTEVGYTF	TGTGCCAGCAGATACACCGAAGTGGGCTACACCTTC
TRBJ1-2	TRBV5-1	TRBD1	CASSALLTGAGYTF	TGCGCCAGCAGCGCGTTGCTTACAGGGGCTGGCTACACCTTC
TRBJ1-1	TRBV13	TRBD1	CASSSRTGSDTEAFF	TGTGCCAGCAGCTCGAGGACAGGGTCGGACACTGAAGCTTTCTTT
TRBJ1-1	TRBV9	-	CASSGYGGAGYTEAFF	TGTGCCAGCAGCGGATATGGAGGGGCCGGGTACACTGAAGCTTTCTTT
TRBJ1-2	TRBV4-2	-	CASSQGEFYGYTF	TGTGCCAGCAGCCAAGGAGAGTTCTATGGCTACACCTTC